This T cell receptor beta chain was recovered during a study of identical twins. Each CDR3 protein is one row after TCRdb ran MiXCR on the 5' RACE reads. The repertoire holds a few hundred thousand distinct CDR3 sequences, with 7.5% to 10% as singletons. J gave up 3 bases and V 4 bases, and 6 bases lay outside the gene matches. Germline CDR1 reads LNHNV; CDR2 reads YYDKDF (reference sequence). The CDR3 covers 14 residues. In this sample, this clonotype turned up many times. These data were also reused for a study on yellow fever vaccine responses in identical twins.

The rearrangement uses TRBV15 and TRBJ2-7, with TRBD1 identical over 7 bases. Sequenced material: PBMCs. The source of this sequence is a woman aged 18-30 years in good health. The CDR3 sequence: CATSTTGVGYEQYF. CDR3 DNA: TGTGCCACCAGCACCACAGGGGTGGGCTACGAGCAGTACTTC.